This T cell receptor (beta chain) was sequenced during a study of cytomegalovirus exposure and HLA in healthy donors. Overall study context: The 95 to 150 validation repertoires used a platform that matched the one used for the approximately 690 first-cohort repertoires, as a later analysis reported.

Germline CDR1 reads SGHDT; CDR2 reads YYEEEE. The length of the CDR3 is 15 residues. V gave up 4 bases and J gave up 3 bases; unmatched junction bases: 9. As regards this clone: What it binds is not known.

Here immunoSEQ multiplex PCR was the method, and the copy in TCRdb shows in-frame clones only, minus some. The repertoire includes about 66,000 clones, approximately 97% of them detected once, and about 1.5% sits in the top ten. Study-wide results and caveats: Listed as cytomegalovirus-associated were 150 or so TCR beta chains. The TCR clusters that emerged in the first cohort tended, a later analysis found, to co-occur in the approximately 110 validation repertoires.

The receptor was isolated from a woman aged 18-30 years in good health and CMV-seropositive. The V call is TRBV5-6, the J call TRBJ1-1; 7 bases agree with TRBD1. The sequenced sample consisted of PBMCs. The CDR3 DNA reads as TGTGCCAGCAGCATCATCAGGGGGGAAGACACTGAAGCTTTCTTT. This codes for CASSIIRGEDTEAFF.